The 22 T cell receptor beta chains given below trace back to one sample, sequenced in a study of blood T cell repertoires in COVID-19. Clones were sequenced by immunoSEQ multiplex PCR, and TCRdb holds only the in-frame ones, with some missing. The table shows fewer than 350,000 clones, with 85% occurring only once. The sequenced sample consisted of PBMCs or T cells enriched from blood (not recorded which). These receptors all stem from a woman between 25 and 40 years old who had been exposed to COVID-19.

This chain connects TRBV11-3 to TRBJ2-3; 7 bases line up with TRBD2. The CDR3 is 15 residues long. With 5 bases clipped from V and 4 bases from J, the junction kept 9 bases outside the gene matches. Germline V gene lookup returns CDR1 SGHNT and CDR2 YENEEA. CDR3 amino acids: CASSPTSVGPDTQYF. The DNA of the CDR3 is TGTGCCAGCAGCCCAACTAGCGTAGGCCCAGATACGCAGTATTTT.

The chain joins TRBV19 to TRBJ1-5, with 9 bases identical to TRBD1. CDR1 is LNHDA and CDR2 is SQIVND in the germline V gene (reference sequence). J was trimmed by 4 bases and V by 4 bases; bases with no gene match: 14. The CDR3 contains 18 residues. The DNA for the CDR3 is TGTGCCAGTAGTAAGGCGCGGACAGGGGAGTTACAAAATCAGCCCCAGCATTTT. Amino acids: CASSKARTGELQNQPQHF.

This clone was recorded only once. V is TRBV28 and J is TRBJ2-1, with D perhaps TRBD1 (5 bases). Trimming took 7 bases from V and 10 from J, leaving 23 bases between them. The germline CDR1 and CDR2 sequences are MDHEN and SYDVKM. This CDR3 region has 15 residues. DNA of the CDR3: TGTGCCAGCACCCAGGCGGCGGCAGGGCCCAGGGAGCAGTTCTTC. The encoded protein is CASTQAAAGPREQFF.

The chain combines TRBV7-9 with TRBJ1-2; 8 bases agree with TRBD1. This CDR3 comprises 15 residues. The J segment lost 8 bases and the V segment lost 6 bases, leaving 14 bases of the junction unmatched. CDR1 and CDR2 from the germline V gene are SEHNR and FQNEAQ (reference sequence). CDR3 coding DNA: TGTGCCAGCAGTCCGGGGGACAGGACTTTTCGAGGCTACACCTTC. This codes for CASSPGDRTFRGYTF.

Worth noting for this clone: The identical CDR3 is also encoded by other nucleotide sequences in the sample. The chain is built from TRBV30 and TRBJ1-1, with D tentatively TRBD1 (6 bases). With 2 bases removed from V and 0 bases from J, the gap between germline ends came to 10 bases. CDR3 length equals 14 residues. CDR1 and CDR2 from the germline V gene are GTSNPN and SVGIG (reference sequence). The CDR3 DNA follows: TGTGCCTGGAGTTTGGGACATCTGAACACTGAAGCTTTCTTT. Translating it yields CAWSLGHLNTEAFF. The variable domain in full, with the rest retrieved from reference TRBV30 and TRBJ1-1, is SQTIHQWPATLVQPVGSPLSLECTVEGTSNPNLYWYRQAAGRGLQLLFYSVGIGQISSEVPQNLSASRPQDRQFILSSKKLLLSDSGFYLCAWSLGHLNTEAFFGQGTRLTVV.

The chain has TRBV28 and TRBJ2-7, with D maybe TRBD2 (5 bases). The germline CDR1 and CDR2 sequences are MDHEN and SYDVKM. The CDR3 covers 10 residues. V lost 10 bases and J lost 7, with 11 bases in between. For the CDR3, the DNA is TGTGCCACCCTAGCCAGTGAGCAGTACTTC. It encodes CATLASEQYF.

J is TRBJ1-4 and V is TRBV25-1; 8 nucleotides agree with TRBD1. In germline, CDR1 is MGHDK, CDR2 SYGVNS. The CDR3 has 16 residues. J was trimmed by 4 bases and V by 2 bases; bases with no gene match: 6. CDR3: CASSEPGQGHNEKLFF. In DNA form, the CDR3 reads TGTGCCAGCAGTGAACCAGGACAGGGACATAATGAAAAACTGTTTTTT.

J is TRBJ2-7 and V is TRBV30, with a tentative D call TRBD1 (5 bases). The CDR3 has 14 residues. Trimming shortened V by 0 bases and J by 2 bases, and 11 bases separated the two germline ends. CDR1 GTSNPN and CDR2 SVGIG come from the germline V gene (reference sequence). The CDR3 DNA reads TGTGCCTGGAGTGTGTCAGGGTACACCTACGAGCAGTACTTC. This encodes CAWSVSGYTYEQYF. The full variable domain, rest sourced from reference TRBV30 and TRBJ2-7, is SQTIHQWPATLVQPVGSPLSLECTVEGTSNPNLYWYRQAAGRGLQLLFYSVGIGQISSEVPQNLSASRPQDRQFILSSKKLLLSDSGFYLCAWSVSGYTYEQYFGPGTRLTVT.

The chain is built from TRBV18 and TRBJ1-1; TRBD1 agrees at 7 bases. CDR1 is KGHSH and CDR2 is LQKENI in the germline V gene. Trimming took 4 bases from V and 2 from J; bases not matched to a gene: 7. The CDR3 runs to 15 residues. As DNA, the CDR3 is TGTGCCAGCTCACAAGTCCAGGGGGTAAACACTGAAGCTTTCTTT. Residues: CASSQVQGVNTEAFF.

This clone was counted only a few times. The chain has TRBV7-9 and TRBJ1-2; D remains unclear. The germline V gene encodes CDR1 SEHNR and CDR2 FQNEAQ (reference sequence). V was trimmed by 1 base and J by 1 base, leaving 7 bases between them. There are 14 residues in the CDR3. The CDR3 coding sequence is TGTGCCAGCAGCTTAGGCAACAGTAACTATGGCTACACCTTC. Protein sequence: CASSLGNSNYGYTF.

V and J are TRBV6-6 and TRBJ1-2, with 8 bases that match TRBD1. CDR1 and CDR2 (germline): MNHNY, SVGAGI (reference sequence). Trimming took 8 bases from V and 6 from J; bases not matched to a gene: 11. This CDR3 contains 14 residues. The DNA for the CDR3 is TGTGCCAGCGCCGGATATACCAGGGGGCATGGCTACACCTTC. Protein sequence: CASAGYTRGHGYTF.

About this clone itself: Since the CDR3 does not end with the conserved phenylalanine or tryptophan, this likely comes from a read error. The DNA is left out, because the CDR3 cannot be placed on it with certainty; the CDR3 is given as TCRdb lists it. The CDR3: CASSLANGSGPHELLLS. The chain couples TRBV11-2 to TRBJ2-7; the table assigns TRBD2, which was not confirmed against the DNA. CDR1 and CDR2 (germline): SGHAT, FQNNGV. Inclusive of both ends, the CDR3 amounts to 17 amino acids.

The V gene is TRBV2, the J gene TRBJ1-6, with a tentative D call TRBD1 (6 bases). The length of the CDR3 is 16 residues. The V gene's germline CDR1 is SNHLY and CDR2 FYNNEI. Trimming removed 7 bases from V and 10 bases from J, with 23 bases in between. CDR3 region: CASTPRGGEAGSPLHF. The CDR3 coding sequence is TGTGCCAGCACACCCAGGGGAGGGGAGGCAGGCTCACCCCTCCACTTT.

As for this clone: The sample carries other DNA sequences with the same CDR3. This chain links TRBV28 with TRBJ2-3; 8 nucleotides agree with TRBD1. The germline V gene has CDR1 MDHEN and CDR2 SYDVKM. After removal of 4 bases from V and 1 base from J, the junction contained 4 bases not matched to a gene. The CDR3 loop spans 15 amino acids. The CDR3 region is CASSSQGAGTDTQYF. Written as DNA, the CDR3 is TGTGCCAGCAGTTCCCAGGGGGCTGGCACAGATACGCAGTATTTT.

This sequence joins TRBV4-1 and TRBJ1-1, with 7 bases identical to TRBD1. In germline, CDR1 is MGHRA, CDR2 YSYEKL. The CDR3 runs 16 residues. J lost 0 bases, V lost 0 bases, and 4 bases had no gene match. The CDR3 DNA follows: TGCGCCAGCAGCCAAGAGGGGACAGTAGTGAACACTGAAGCTTTCTTT. This sequence encodes CASSQEGTVVNTEAFF.

This clone was seen a single time. The chain has TRBV28 and TRBJ1-5; TRBD1 agrees at 7 bases. This CDR3 has 14 amino acids. Trimming cost V 4 bases and J 4 bases; bases outside gene matches: 4. CDR1 MDHEN and CDR2 SYDVKM come from the germline V gene. CDR3 in DNA: TGTGCCAGCAGTTCCGGACAGGTTAATCAGCCCCAGCATTTT. Translation gives CASSSGQVNQPQHF.

The chain joins TRBV15 to TRBJ1-2; D ambiguous. Trimming took 1 base from V and 6 from J, leaving 15 bases between them. CDR1 and CDR2 from the germline V gene are LNHNV and YYDKDF (reference sequence). The CDR3 is 15 residues long. CDR3 sequence reads: CATSRARGSDDGYTF. CDR3 coding DNA: TGTGCCACCAGCAGAGCCCGCGGGTCAGATGATGGCTACACCTTC.

The chain is built from TRBV7-2 and TRBJ2-2; D is possibly TRBD2 (5 bases). Germline V gene data show CDR1 as SGHTA and CDR2 as FQGNSA. Trimming shortened V by 4 bases and J by 5 bases, and 8 bases separated the two germline ends. This CDR3 comprises 13 residues. DNA of the CDR3: TGTGCCAGCAGCTCGTCGGGGACCGGGGAGCTGTTTTTT. Translated: CASSSSGTGELFF.

The V gene is TRBV25-1, the J gene TRBJ1-1; D remains unclear. This CDR3 spans 13 amino acids. Germline assignment: CDR1 MGHDK and CDR2 SYGVNS. The V and J ends lost 4 bases and 11 bases respectively, with 17 bases between them. CDR3 sequence reads: CASSGITRYGAFF. As DNA, the CDR3 is TGTGCCAGCAGTGGAATAACAAGGTACGGGGCTTTCTTT. The full variable domain, completed using reference TRBV25-1 and TRBJ1-1, is EADIYQTPRYLVIGTGKKITLECSQTMGHDKMYWYQQDPGMELHLIHYSYGVNSTEKGDLSSESTVSRIRTEHFPLTLESARPSHTSQYLCASSGITRYGAFFGQGTRLTVV.

V usage is TRBV28 and J usage is TRBJ2-1, with D unclear. The CDR3 is 14 residues long. With 6 bases removed from V and 6 bases from J, the gap between germline ends came to 15 bases. The germline gives CDR1 MDHEN, CDR2 SYDVKM. The CDR3 DNA reads TGTGCCAGCAGGATAGCTAGTTTGGTCAATGAGCAGTTCTTC. As protein: CASRIASLVNEQFF.

V is TRBV5-1 and J is TRBJ2-1, with D possibly matching TRBD2 (6 bases). V was shortened by 0 bases and J by 4 bases, with 14 bases between the two germline ends. Germline V lookup: CDR1 SGHRS, CDR2 YFSETQ. This CDR3 contains 16 residues. This chain's CDR3 is CASSLAGTLGYNEQFF. CDR3 nucleotide sequence: TGCGCCAGCAGCTTGGCCGGGACTTTGGGGTACAATGAGCAGTTCTTC.

The chain joins TRBV28 to TRBJ2-2; 12 nucleotides match TRBD2. The germline V gene has CDR1 MDHEN and CDR2 SYDVKM. V dropped 2 bases and J dropped 1; count of bases not matched to a gene: 5. The CDR3 contains 18 residues. The CDR3 spells CASSLRGLAGLNTGELFF. Here the CDR3 DNA reads TGTGCCAGCAGTTTAAGGGGACTAGCGGGTCTGAACACCGGGGAGCTGTTTTTT.